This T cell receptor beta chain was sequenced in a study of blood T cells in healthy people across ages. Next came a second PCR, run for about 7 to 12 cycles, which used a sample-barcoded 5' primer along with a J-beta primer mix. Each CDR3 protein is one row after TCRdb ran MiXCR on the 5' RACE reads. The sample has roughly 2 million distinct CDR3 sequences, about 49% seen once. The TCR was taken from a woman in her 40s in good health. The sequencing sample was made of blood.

The CDR3 here is CAIRGTGSSYEQYF. Here the CDR3 DNA reads TGTGCCATCAGGGGGACGGGGAGCTCCTACGAGCAGTACTTC. The chain joins TRBV10-3 to TRBJ2-7; TRBD1 or TRBD2 may be the D gene (5 bases each). Trimming shortened V by 6 bases and J by 0 bases, and 12 bases separated the two germline ends. Germline V lookup: CDR1 ENHRY, CDR2 SYGVKD. This CDR3 contains 14 residues.